This is a list of T cell receptor beta chains from one sample in a study of beta chain features in type 1 diabetes. Produced via immunoSEQ multiplex PCR; TCRdb's table is partial and in-frame only. Among over 500,000 clones, 15% to 17% were seen once, and the ten largest hold about 0.097%. The sample consisted of naive CD4+ T cells from blood. Receptor source: a man between 18 and 35 years old in good health. Each CDR3 is given with its conserved first and last residue. The D gene is left open where the match is weak. Only some rows state a clone size, as once, few, many or a class for expanded clones.

d_call clone_size j_call v_call cdr3_aa cdr3_nt
TRBD1 - TRBJ2-4 TRBV4-3 CASSHNRDRNIQYF TGCGCCAGCAGCCACAACCGGGACAGGAACATTCAGTACTTC
TRBD1 - TRBJ2-7 TRBV9 CASSVARDSVSYEQYF TGTGCCAGCAGCGTAGCTCGGGACAGCGTCTCATACGAGCAGTACTTC
- few TRBJ1-5 TRBV27 CASSGNNQPQHF TGTGCCAGCAGCGGCAACAATCAGCCCCAGCATTTT
TRBD1 few TRBJ1-2 TRBV7-9 CASSLGDRLTTF TGTGCCAGCAGCTTAGGGGACAGGTTGACTACCTTC
- - TRBJ1-3 TRBV6-6 CASSYGGFGNTIYF TGTGCCAGCAGTTACGGGGGGTTCGGAAACACCATATATTTT
- - TRBJ1-5 TRBV7-9 CASGNQPQHF TGTGCCAGTGGTAATCAGCCCCAGCATTTT
TRBD1 - TRBJ1-4 TRBV4-1 CASRVSGTGSEKLFF TGCGCCAGCAGGGTCTCCGGGACAGGGAGTGAAAAACTGTTTTTT
- - TRBJ1-2 TRBV7-9 CASSLEWDVYGYTF TGTGCCAGCAGCTTAGAGTGGGACGTTTATGGCTACACCTTC
- - TRBJ1-1 TRBV6-5 CASSYQAGRAEAFF TGTGCCAGCAGTTACCAGGCAGGGAGGGCTGAAGCTTTCTTT
- - TRBJ1-1 TRBV18 CASSPQLNTEAFF TGTGCCAGCTCACCGCAGTTGAACACTGAAGCTTTCTTT
TRBD1 few TRBJ2-5 TRBV9 CASSVVDRERETQYF TGTGCCAGCAGCGTAGTTGACAGGGAAAGGGAGACCCAGTACTTC
TRBD2 once TRBJ2-1 TRBV15 CATSRDPRTSGINYNEQFF TGTGCCACCAGCAGAGATCCAAGGACTAGCGGGATTAACTACAATGAGCAGTTCTTC
- - TRBJ1-4 TRBV20-1 CSATFVEKLFF TGCAGTGCTACCTTCGTTGAAAAACTGTTTTTT
TRBD2 - TRBJ2-1 TRBV5-1 CASSRGLAGAPTAYNEQFF TGCGCCAGCAGCAGAGGACTAGCGGGAGCTCCGACCGCCTACAATGAGCAGTTCTTC
TRBD1 once TRBJ1-3 TRBV25-1 CASSSSRTGGSGNTIYF TGTGCCAGCAGTTCATCCAGGACAGGGGGCTCTGGAAACACCATATATTTT
TRBD2 few TRBJ2-3 TRBV5-1 CASSVQREEDTQYF TGCGCCAGCAGCGTGCAGCGGGAGGAGGATACGCAGTATTTT
- - TRBJ2-3 TRBV6-4 CARWTARTTDTQYF TGTGCCAGATGGACAGCCAGGACGACAGATACGCAGTATTTT
- - TRBJ1-5 TRBV7-9 CASSLDGSNQPQHF TGTGCCAGCAGCTTAGACGGGAGCAATCAGCCCCAGCATTTT
- few TRBJ2-1 TRBV9 CASSAAQWDEQFF TGTGCCAGCAGCGCCGCTCAGTGGGATGAGCAGTTCTTC
- few TRBJ1-2 TRBV27 CASSPGRGYTF TGTGCCAGCAGTCCGGGACGTGGCTACACCTTC
TRBD2 few TRBJ2-1 TRBV10-3 CAISGGLAGWEQFF TGTGCCATCAGTGGGGGTCTAGCGGGTTGGGAGCAGTTCTTC